This passage covers 27 T cell receptor beta chains from one sample sequenced in a study of monozygotic twins with cystic fibrosis. Profiled with immunoSEQ multiplex PCR; TCRdb holds only in-frame clones, not every one. The repertoire holds fewer than 30,000 clones, with roughly 96% as singletons. The sample comprised blood. The receptors were gathered from a girl aged 2-10 years with cystic fibrosis.

V and J are TRBV10-3 and TRBJ2-7, with 12 nucleotides matching TRBD2. This CDR3 contains 17 residues. The germline CDR1 and CDR2 sequences are ENHRY and SYGVKD. Losses at the gene ends were 6 bases for V and 5 bases for J; bases not matched to a gene: 14. The CDR3 reads CAISALAGGMSSNEQYF. The CDR3 DNA sequence: TGTGCCATCAGCGCACTAGCGGGGGGAATGTCATCCAACGAGCAGTACTTC.

V is TRBV6-5 and J is TRBJ2-7; TRBD1 might be the D (6 bases). Trimming removed 8 bases at V and 3 bases at J, with 14 bases between. Germline V gene lookup returns CDR1 MNHEY and CDR2 SVGAGI. The CDR3 runs 13 residues. CDR3 amino acids: CASRNRDHYEQYF. The CDR3 DNA follows: TGTGCCAGCCGAAACAGGGACCACTACGAGCAGTACTTC.

This chain links TRBV5-4 with TRBJ2-6; the match to TRBD1 covers 8 bases. The CDR3 runs to 17 residues. V lost 4 bases and J lost 10; bases outside the gene matches: 16. The germline gives CDR1 SGHNT, CDR2 YYREEE (reference sequence). In DNA, the CDR3 is TGTGCCAGCAGCCTATACGGACAGGGCGAGTGGAGAAACGTCCTGACTTTC. It specifies CASSLYGQGEWRNVLTF. The full variable domain, with the rest looked up from reference TRBV5-4 and TRBJ2-6, is ETGVTQSPTHLIKTRGQQVTLRCSSQSGHNTVSWYQQALGQGPQFIFQYYREEENGRGNFPPRFSGLQFPNYSSELNVNALELDDSALYLCASSLYGQGEWRNVLTFGAGSRLTVL.

V usage is TRBV5-1 and J usage is TRBJ2-3, with D maybe TRBD1 (6 bases). The CDR3 covers 14 residues. Per germline, CDR1 SGHRS and CDR2 YFSETQ. The V end was cut by 4 bases, the J end by 0 bases, with 9 bases between. The CDR3 spells CASSPDRSTDTQYF. In DNA, the CDR3 is TGCGCCAGCAGCCCCGACAGGAGCACAGATACGCAGTATTTT. The complete variable domain, with remaining parts taken from reference TRBV5-1 and TRBJ2-3, reads KAGVTQTPRYLIKTRGQQVTLSCSPISGHRSVSWYQQTPGQGLQFLFEYFSETQRNKGNFPGRFSGRQFSNSRSEMNVSTLELGDSALYLCASSPDRSTDTQYFGPGTRLTVL.

V is TRBV25-1 and J is TRBJ2-5, with TRBD2 identical over 12 bases. Germline CDR1 MGHDK, CDR2 SYGVNS. V trimming: 9 bases; J trimming: 4 bases; junction bases outside the gene matches: 9. CDR3 size: 15 residues. The chain's CDR3 is CASGPTSGSGETQYF. The CDR3 coding sequence is TGTGCCAGTGGGCCGACTAGCGGGAGTGGAGAGACCCAGTACTTC.

This rearrangement joins TRBV5-1 to TRBJ2-3; maybe TRBD2 (5 bases). The length of the CDR3 is 14 residues. V lost 3 bases, J lost 6 bases, and 14 bases lay in between. CDR1 and CDR2 from the germline V gene are SGHRS and YFSETQ. CDR3: CASSSGLRGDTQYF. The CDR3 DNA reads TGCGCCAGCAGCTCGGGCCTCCGCGGGGATACGCAGTATTTT.

This chain's CDR3 is CASTGAPKETQYF. The CDR3 DNA sequence: TGTGCCAGCACGGGGGCCCCTAAAGAGACCCAGTACTTC. V usage is TRBV2 and J usage is TRBJ2-5; D could derive from TRBD1 or TRBD2 (6 bases each). The CDR3 contains 13 residues. CDR1 SNHLY and CDR2 FYNNEI come from the germline V gene. The V end was cut by 7 bases, the J end by 3 bases, with 12 bases between.

The chain combines TRBV18 with TRBJ2-5, with TRBD1 matching over 10 bases. The J segment lost 2 bases and the V segment lost 5 bases, leaving 8 bases of the junction unmatched. The CDR3 consists of 16 residues. Germline V gene lookup returns CDR1 KGHSH and CDR2 LQKENI. CDR3 sequence: CASSWTGTGVQETQYF. The CDR3 DNA sequence: TGTGCCAGCTCATGGACCGGGACAGGGGTTCAAGAGACCCAGTACTTC.

The chain links TRBV7-2 to TRBJ2-4, with a tentative D call TRBD2 (6 bases). CDR3 length equals 14 residues. V was shortened by 8 bases and J by 1 base, with 12 bases between the two germline ends. The V gene's germline CDR1 is SGHTA and CDR2 FQGNSA. CDR3 in DNA: TGTGCCAGCGGGGACGGAGGGGCCAAAAACATTCAGTACTTC. Its translation is CASGDGGAKNIQYF.

This clone showed up just once. This chain joins TRBV2 and TRBJ1-4; 7 nucleotides line up with TRBD1. From germline, CDR1 is SNHLY and CDR2 FYNNEI. V shed 11 bases, J shed 7 bases, and the junction held 7 bases outside the gene matches. The CDR3 totals 12 residues. CDR3 amino acids: CAGRQGAEKLFF. Written as DNA, the CDR3 is TGTGCCGGTCGACAGGGTGCTGAAAAACTGTTTTTT.

The chain couples TRBV13 to TRBJ1-3; no clear D gene. With 5 bases removed from V and 8 bases from J, the gap between germline ends came to 13 bases. The CDR3 has 13 residues. Per the germline V gene, CDR1 is PRHDT and CDR2 is FYEKMQ (reference sequence). The CDR3 coding sequence is TGTGCCAGCAGCCCCCTCCGGGCTGACACCATATATTTT. It is translated as CASSPLRADTIYF.

The rearrangement joins TRBV28 to TRBJ1-2; 9 bases are shared with TRBD1. The V segment lost 6 bases and the J segment 7 bases; nucleotides outside the gene matches: 9. CDR1 and CDR2 (germline): MDHEN, SYDVKM. The CDR3 totals 14 residues. The CDR3 sequence is CASSPRGGQGGYTF. The CDR3 DNA sequence: TGTGCCAGCAGCCCAAGGGGGGGACAGGGTGGCTACACCTTC.

The chain carries TRBV9 and TRBJ1-1; D possibly corresponds to TRBD1 (5 bases). V lost 0 bases and J lost 3, with 9 bases in between. Germline assignment: CDR1 SGDLS and CDR2 YYNGEE. There are 14 residues in the CDR3. The CDR3 loop is CASSVVAGDTEAFF. The CDR3 nucleotides are TGTGCCAGCAGCGTAGTAGCGGGGGACACTGAAGCTTTCTTT.

The CDR3 DNA follows: TGTGCCACCTTCAATGTGGCTGACGAGCAGTACTTC. This translates into CATFNVADEQYF. This rearrangement joins TRBV6-5 to TRBJ2-7; no reliable D call. Germline CDR1 reads MNHEY; CDR2 reads SVGAGI. The CDR3 runs to 12 residues. The V end was cut by 10 bases, the J end by 5 bases, with 15 bases between.

CDR3 nucleotides: TGTGCCAGCAGCTTCCAAACAGGGGGCGCGACCGGGGAGCAGTACTTC. It encodes CASSFQTGGATGEQYF. The gene calls are TRBV11-2 and TRBJ2-7; 9 bases fit TRBD1. The CDR3 length is 16 residues. CDR1 is SGHAT and CDR2 is FQNNGV in the germline V gene. With 3 bases clipped from V and 7 bases from J, the junction kept 13 bases outside the gene matches.

This clone has just one count. V gene TRBV6-6 combines with J gene TRBJ2-7; D not resolved. CDR1 is MNHNY, CDR2 SVGAGI, per germline (reference sequence). This CDR3 contains 12 residues. V was cut by 5 bases and J by 2 bases, with 7 bases left in between. In DNA form, the CDR3 reads TGTGCCAGCAGTCTCACAGCCTACGAGCAGTACTTC. Translated: CASSLTAYEQYF.

The chain combines TRBV6-4 with TRBJ2-7; the D gene could be TRBD1 or TRBD2 (6 bases each). Trimming left V 11 bases short and J 7 bases short, with 21 bases between. Germline CDR1 reads MRHNA; CDR2 reads SNTAGT. The CDR3 sequence is 13 residues long. CDR3 bases: TGTGCCCGGGGGCAGGGCCGAGTGGGGGAGCAGTACTTC. Translated, it gives CARGQGRVGEQYF.

The chain carries TRBV5-4 and TRBJ2-5; D is undetermined. Germline V CDR1 and CDR2: SGHNT, YYREEE (reference sequence). Between the trimmed V and J ends, which lost 0 bases and 2 bases, there was a span of 5 bases. This CDR3 spans 13 amino acids. The CDR3 reads CASSLGKQETQYF. CDR3 coding DNA: TGTGCCAGCAGCTTGGGAAAACAAGAGACCCAGTACTTC. The variable domain in full, with the rest retrieved from reference TRBV5-4 and TRBJ2-5, is ETGVTQSPTHLIKTRGQQVTLRCSSQSGHNTVSWYQQALGQGPQFIFQYYREEENGRGNFPPRFSGLQFPNYSSELNVNALELDDSALYLCASSLGKQETQYFGPGTRLLVL.

The rearrangement links TRBV21-1 to TRBJ2-6; the D call in the table, TRBD1, was not verified against the DNA. TRBV21-1 is listed as a pseudogene. The CDR3 is made up of 17 amino acids. The CDR3 region is CAVEADSSNSGANVLTF. The CDR3, as DNA: TGTGCCGTTGAGGCGGACAGTTCAAACTCTGGGGCCAACGTCCTGACTTTC.

The chain has TRBV6-5 and TRBJ2-3, with 10 bases lining up with TRBD1. Germline CDR1 is MNHEY and CDR2 is SVGAGI. The V and J ends lost 2 bases and 6 bases, in that order; junction bases with no gene match: 5. The CDR3 runs to 15 residues. The CDR3, as DNA: TGTGCCAGCAGTTACGGGACAGGGGATGGCGATACGCAGTATTTT. Translated, it gives CASSYGTGDGDTQYF.

The chain employs TRBV14 and TRBJ1-2; TRBD1 is a possible D gene (5 bases). The germline V gene has CDR1 SGHDN and CDR2 FVKESK. The CDR3 is 15 amino acids. V was clipped by 4 bases and J by 4 bases, with 16 bases between them. Written as DNA, the CDR3 is TGTGCCAGCAGCCGCGGAAGCGGGGGGGTCTATGGCTACACCTTC. Amino acids: CASSRGSGGVYGYTF.

V usage is TRBV5-1 and J usage is TRBJ2-5, with 7 bases aligning to TRBD2. J was trimmed by 1 base and V by 3 bases; bases with no gene match: 3. This CDR3 is built from 14 residues. Germline V gene lookup returns CDR1 SGHRS and CDR2 YFSETQ. This chain's CDR3 is CASSSGTTQETQYF. The CDR3 DNA reads as TGCGCCAGCAGCTCCGGGACTACCCAAGAGACCCAGTACTTC.

This rearrangement joins TRBV7-8 to TRBJ1-4; the match to TRBD1 covers 9 bases. Per germline, CDR1 SGHVS and CDR2 FQNEAQ. Losses at the gene ends were 5 bases for V and 3 bases for J; bases not matched to a gene: 4. The CDR3 totals 15 residues. The CDR3 sequence is CASSPRTGANEKLFF. CDR3 coding DNA: TGTGCCAGCAGCCCCCGGACAGGGGCTAATGAAAAACTGTTTTTT.

In its sample, this clone was seen once. J is TRBJ1-2 and V is TRBV4-1; TRBD1 matches at 10 bases. Looked up from germline, CDR1 is MGHRA and CDR2 is YSYEKL. The CDR3 contains 17 residues. Unmatched junction bases numbered 15, after V lost 6 bases and J lost 5 bases. This CDR3 is CASSHTGTGVERYGYTF. The CDR3 DNA is TGCGCCAGCAGTCATACCGGGACAGGGGTCGAGAGGTATGGCTACACCTTC.

V is TRBV29-1 and J is TRBJ1-2; no clear D. The germline V and J ends were trimmed by 5 bases and 2 bases, with 15 bases remaining between them. The length of the CDR3 is 14 residues. Germline CDR1 and CDR2: SQVTM and ANQGSEA. The CDR3 sequence is CSVPGEQTNYGYTF. The CDR3 region has the DNA TGCAGCGTTCCCGGGGAACAAACGAACTATGGCTACACCTTC.

V usage is TRBV11-2 and J usage is TRBJ1-2; 7 positions match TRBD1. V dropped 5 bases and J dropped 6; count of bases not matched to a gene: 9. Germline assignment: CDR1 SGHAT and CDR2 FQNNGV. The CDR3 has 14 residues. CDR3 sequence: CASSPAGTGDGYTF. The CDR3 DNA reads TGTGCCAGCAGCCCAGCAGGCACAGGGGATGGCTACACCTTC.

The genes are TRBV7-9 and TRBJ2-1; tentatively, D is TRBD1 or TRBD2 (5 bases each). The ends were cut back, 5 bases at V and 6 bases at J, with 20 bases in the middle. The germline CDR1 and CDR2 sequences are SEHNR and FQNEAQ (reference sequence). This CDR3 is 16 amino acids long. The CDR3 here is CASSAQGTTTGNEQFF. The CDR3 DNA follows: TGTGCCAGCAGCGCCCAAGGGACCACGACGGGCAATGAGCAGTTCTTC.